The clone carrying this TCR beta chain showed up just once. The source of the sample is a study of control samples from healthy donors and cancer patients. Assay: immunoSEQ multiplex PCR; the TCRdb copy retains only in-frame clones and omits some. The profile covers tens of thousands of clones, with roughly 90% appearing a single time and roughly 2% taken by the ten largest. From germline, CDR1 is KGHSH and CDR2 LQKENI. CDR3 size: 16 residues. V was trimmed by 2 bases and J by 3 bases, leaving 13 bases between them. The chain couples TRBV18 to TRBJ2-2; weak D call: TRBD1 (6 bases). The sequence derives from a woman in her fifties or sixties with head and neck cancer. Specimen: PBMCs. The CDR3 protein is CASSPNQGRDTGELFF. The DNA for the CDR3 is TGTGCCAGCTCACCAAACCAGGGGCGGGACACCGGGGAGCTGTTTTTT. The variable domain in full, with the rest retrieved from reference TRBV18 and TRBJ2-2, is NAGVMQNPRHLVRRRGQEARLRCSPMKGHSHVYWYRQLPEEGLKFMVYLQKENIIDESGMPKERFSAEFPKEGPSILRIQQVVRGDSAAYFCASSPNQGRDTGELFFGEGSRLTVL.